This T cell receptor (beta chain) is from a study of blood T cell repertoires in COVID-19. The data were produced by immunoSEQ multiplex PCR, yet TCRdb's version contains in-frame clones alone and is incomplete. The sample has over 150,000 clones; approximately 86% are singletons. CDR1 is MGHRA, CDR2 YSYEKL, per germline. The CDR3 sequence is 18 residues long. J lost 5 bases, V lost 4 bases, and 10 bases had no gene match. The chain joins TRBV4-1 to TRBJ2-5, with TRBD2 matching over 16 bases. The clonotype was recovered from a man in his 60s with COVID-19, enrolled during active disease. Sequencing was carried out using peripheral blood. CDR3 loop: CASSRGGTSGGVRETQYF. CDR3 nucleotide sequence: TGCGCCAGCAGCCGAGGAGGGACTAGCGGGGGGGTTCGTGAGACCCAGTACTTC.